This TCR beta chain was sequenced during a study of beta chain features in type 1 diabetes. Study observations and caveats: Diminished insertions and augmented deletions at VDJ junctions characterized type 1 diabetes patients. When Type 1 diabetes patients were examined, their TCRB CDR3s proved moderately but significantly shorter in all four CD4+ subsets. PCR could preferentially amplify shorter templates, alike in patients and controls.

Per the germline V gene, CDR1 is GTSNPN and CDR2 is SVGIG (reference sequence). V lost 3 bases to trimming and J lost 7 bases, with 18 bases between them. This CDR3 comprises 14 residues. This clone was detected only a few times. What it binds is unknown. Sequencing targeted expressed TCRB transcripts, as all isolated RNA had been reverse transcribed. Assay used: immunoSEQ multiplex PCR; TCRdb lists only in-frame clones, some missing. The data contain about 160,000 clones, around 8% of them singletons. Naive, central memory, regulatory and stem cell-like memory cells within the CD4+ compartment were sorted using CD45RO/CCR7/CD25/CD127/CD95/CD27.

The sequence came from a woman aged 40-49 years with type 1 diabetes. The rearrangement links TRBV30 to TRBJ1-1; D remains unclear. The source material was central memory CD4+ T cells from blood. The CDR3 DNA is TGTGCCTGGAGCGTCTCCTACCTTAGAAGTGAAGCTTTCTTT. Protein: CAWSVSYLRSEAFF.